The following is a T cell receptor (beta chain) sequence with its context. Its antigen is not identified. The sample is drawn from a study of T cell responses to AZD1222 COVID-19 vaccine. Background on the study: Researchers grouped second doses given at about 4 or about 12 weeks into one pool.

The study's findings and limits: Repertoire collection took place solely once the T cell response had peaked.

Trimming left V 6 bases short and J 0 bases short, with 6 bases between. This CDR3 spans 13 amino acids. The protocol was immunoSEQ multiplex PCR, while the TCRdb copy is restricted to in-frame clones and leaves out a portion. This table has under 200,000 clones, roughly 93% appearing once. The receptor was isolated from an adult in good health. The sample was peripheral blood, taken on day 0 of AZD1222 vaccination. The chain is built from TRBV12-3 or TRBV12-4 and TRBJ1-5; D not certain. CDR3 region: CASSPNSNQPQHF. The DNA for the CDR3 is TGTGCCAGCAGCCCAAATAGCAATCAGCCCCAGCATTTT.